The next 3 T cell receptor beta chains were all read from a single sample in a study of T cells after yellow fever vaccination. TCRdb fed the 5' RACE reads into MiXCR, producing one record per CDR3 protein. Seen here are about 350,000 distinct CDR3 sequences, approximately 8% observed once, and the top ten hold roughly a sixth. The input for sequencing was PBMCs, taken about 49 days after the first yellow fever vaccination. The source is a man younger than 30 who received the YFV17D yellow fever vaccine.

This clonotype was observed a handful of times. The chain combines TRBV29-1 with TRBJ2-3; D possibly uses TRBD1 or TRBD2 (6 bases each). The germline V gene encodes CDR1 SQVTM and CDR2 ANQGSEA. V was cut by 0 bases and J by 1 base, with 14 bases left in between. CDR3 length equals 16 residues. The CDR3 nucleotides read TGCAGCGTTGAAGATCCGGGGGCAATCGGCACAGATACGCAGTATTTT. This encodes CSVEDPGAIGTDTQYF.

This clonotype was counted only a few times. The CDR3 nucleotides are TGTGCCAGCACCCCTGGGACGGAGGCGTATGGCTACACCTTC. Translated, it gives CASTPGTEAYGYTF. This chain uses TRBV6-1 with TRBJ1-2; D perhaps matches TRBD1 (5 bases). V was trimmed by 7 bases and J by 5 bases, leaving 17 bases between them. Germline V lookup: CDR1 MNHNS, CDR2 SASEGT. The CDR3 has 14 residues.

Details on this clonotype: The junction and the germline gene differ at one end; a read error may be behind it. This chain uses TRBV7-2 with TRBJ1-1; D is perhaps TRBD1 (5 bases). The length of the CDR3 is 14 residues. CDR1 is SGHTA, CDR2 FQGNSA, per germline. This CDR3 reads CAGSPGAANTEAFF. CDR3 in DNA: TGTGCCGGCAGCCCTGGGGCCGCAAACACTGAAGCTTTCTTT.